The clone carrying this TCR beta chain showed up many times. The sample comes from a study of regulatory T cells in long-lasting Graves disease. CDR3 regions were amplified by Arm-PCR using iRepertoire HTBI primers to build TCR beta libraries. Original analysis: Detected in the samples were over 60 TRBV and approximately 14 TRBJ segments. MiXCR, applied by TCRdb to the multiplex PCR reads, yields one record per CDR3 protein. None of the V and J calls come from the authors' own analysis; TCRdb made them. The sample consists of 550,000 to 650,000 distinct CDR3 sequences, around 15% of them appearing once. Documented time point: newly diagnosed GD, antithyroid drugs for less than 3 months. From RNA extracted from PBMCs, the TCR library was made. Germline V lookup: CDR1 SEHNR, CDR2 FQNEAQ (reference sequence). With 1 base removed from V and 7 bases from J, the gap between germline ends came to 16 bases. This CDR3 has 15 residues.

These data also featured in a second study, about T cells in Graves' hyperthyroidism and ophthalmopathy. From that study: Patients aged 18 to 65 had newly diagnosed hyperthyroidism of under 2 months' duration.

Sequencing used peripheral blood mononuclear cells (PBMCs), obtained at new diagnosis, from a patient treated with antithyroid drugs. This sequence joins TRBV7-9 and TRBJ1-2; weak D call: TRBD1 (5 bases). The clonotype was recovered from a man younger than 35 with Graves disease. In DNA form, the CDR3 reads TGTGCCAGCAGCTTAGGAGAGGGACCTGGTGCTGGCTACACCTTC. Its translation: CASSLGEGPGAGYTF.